This T cell receptor beta chain was documented in a study of shared clonotypes between healthy human individuals. As for the study in general: The cohort comprised a couple of women and a few men. Their ages spanned 18 to 49 years. Study observations and caveats: Generally, estimated richness proved larger in naive subsets than it did in memory subsets. Rarefaction curves obtained for sorted subsets showed sequencing incomplete despite large depth. In having few donors, the study represented limited genetic and exposure-history diversity.

On this clone: What it recognizes is unknown.

The ends lost 3 bases at V and 7 bases at J; junction bases unmatched: 8. The V gene's germline CDR1 is SGHDT and CDR2 YYEEEE. The CDR3 runs 15 residues. Naive CD8 cells comprised CD45RO-negative, CCR7-positively selected cells, excluding terminally differentiated effector memory CD45RA+ cells. Only in-frame clones appear in the TCRdb table, and some are missing; sequencing was by immunoSEQ multiplex PCR. The data show 600,000 or so clones, approximately 95% seen once. The TCR was taken from a woman under 40 in good health. Material for sequencing was naive CD8+ T cells sorted from blood. The chain joins TRBV5-6 to TRBJ1-4, with TRBD1 identical over 8 bases. DNA of the CDR3: TGTGCCAGCAGCTCCCTGACAGGGGATGTTGAAAAACTGTTTTTT. This sequence encodes CASSSLTGDVEKLFF.